This entry lists 25 T cell receptor beta chains sequenced from one sample in a study of cytomegalovirus exposure and HLA in healthy donors. PCR involved 60 Vbeta and 13 Jbeta primers. Libraries were prepared by immunoSEQ multiplex PCR; TCRdb keeps only in-frame clonotypes and omits some of them. The sample holds around 210,000 clones, roughly 80% seen once. Sequenced material: PBMCs. The receptors were sampled from a woman aged 40-49 years in good health and CMV-seronegative.

The V call is TRBV7-8, the J call TRBJ2-3; TRBD2 is a possible D gene (5 bases). Trimming shortened V by 3 bases and J by 1 base, and 14 bases separated the two germline ends. Germline V lookup: CDR1 SGHVS, CDR2 FQNEAQ. The CDR3 loop spans 16 amino acids. Here the CDR3 reads CASSFRLAGGTDTQYF. CDR3 sequence (DNA): TGTGCCAGCAGCTTTCGGCTAGCCGGGGGCACAGATACGCAGTATTTT.

This chain uses TRBV27 with TRBJ1-1; perhaps TRBD1 as D (5 bases). The V and J ends lost 5 bases and 8 bases respectively, with 27 bases between them. The CDR3 length is 17 residues. From germline, CDR1 is MNHEY and CDR2 SMNVEV (reference sequence). This CDR3 reads CASSPRRLREGVWEAFF. CDR3 coding DNA: TGTGCCAGCAGTCCACGACGGCTTAGGGAAGGGGTTTGGGAAGCTTTCTTT.

CDR3 nucleotide sequence: TGCGCCAGCAGACCGGGACAGGACTATGGCTACACCTTC. The encoded protein is CASRPGQDYGYTF. The chain couples TRBV4-1 to TRBJ1-2, with 8 positions matching TRBD1. J was trimmed by 3 bases and V by 6 bases; bases with no gene match: 3. The CDR3 loop spans 13 amino acids. Germline V gives CDR1 MGHRA, CDR2 YSYEKL.

The chain's CDR3 is CASSEGFQETQYF. CDR3 nucleotides: TGTGCCAGCAGCGAGGGGTTCCAAGAGACCCAGTACTTC. The rearrangement joins TRBV9 to TRBJ2-5, with D possibly being TRBD1 (5 bases). V was shortened by 3 bases and J by 1 base, with 7 bases between the two germline ends. CDR3 size: 13 residues. Germline CDR1 reads SGDLS; CDR2 reads YYNGEE.

CDR3 coding DNA: TGTGCCAGCAGCCTATTCGGGAAAGAGCAGTACTTC. This sequence encodes CASSLFGKEQYF. The chain combines TRBV7-8 with TRBJ2-7; a weak D match, TRBD2 (5 bases). V was cut by 5 bases and J by 7 bases, with 12 bases left in between. Germline-derived CDR1 and CDR2 are SGHVS and FQNEAQ. The CDR3 is 12 amino acids.

The genes are TRBV7-8 and TRBJ1-5; possible D gene TRBD1, 6 bases. The germline V gene has CDR1 SGHVS and CDR2 FQNEAQ. Trimming took 2 bases from V and 6 from J, leaving 23 bases between them. There are 18 residues in the CDR3. In DNA form, the CDR3 reads TGTGCCAGCAGCTTACTGGCAGGGGTTGAAATATTGGGTCAGCCCCAGCATTTT. Protein sequence: CASSLLAGVEILGQPQHF.

CDR3 region: CASSFYTGELFF. The CDR3 region has the DNA TGTGCCAGCAGCTTCTATACCGGGGAGCTGTTTTTT. The chain is built from TRBV5-5 and TRBJ2-2; D gene uncertain. This CDR3 is 12 amino acids long. Germline V gives CDR1 SGHKS, CDR2 YYEKEE (reference sequence). V shed 2 bases and J shed 5 bases, with 4 bases lying between them.

This clone appeared a few times. The junction and the germline gene differ at one end; a read error may be behind it. This chain joins TRBV7-2 and TRBJ2-1; D is ambiguous. CDR3 size: 11 residues. From germline, CDR1 is SGHTA and CDR2 FQGNSA. For the CDR3, the DNA is TGTGCCAGCAGCCTTTACACTGAGCAGTTCTTC. This translates into CASSLYTEQFF.

This chain uses TRBV12-5 with TRBJ2-3, with D perhaps TRBD1 (6 bases). This CDR3 has 14 amino acids. V was pared by 0 bases and J by 5 bases, with 9 bases between. The germline gives CDR1 LGHNT, CDR2 FRNRAP. CDR3 in amino acids: CASGLVRGGDTQYF. The CDR3 DNA sequence: TGTGCTAGTGGTTTGGTACGAGGGGGAGATACGCAGTATTTT.

The gene calls are TRBV27 and TRBJ2-5, with 9 bases fitting TRBD2. The end of the DNA fits TRBJ2-7 better, so the J call may be wrong. Germline CDR1 MNHEY, CDR2 SMNVEV (reference sequence). This CDR3 has 17 amino acids. The CDR3 region is CASSLSGLAPRSYEQYF. CDR3 coding DNA: TGTGCCAGCAGTTTATCCGGACTAGCGCCCCGCTCCTACGAGCAGTACTTC.

This chain connects TRBV11-2 to TRBJ2-7; D gene unclear. The V gene's germline CDR1 is SGHAT and CDR2 FQNNGV. V lost 5 bases, J lost 6 bases, and 17 bases lay in between. The CDR3 spans 14 residues. The CDR3 coding sequence is TGTGCCAGCAGCACAACGTCAACCCTCCGCGAGCAGTACTTC. Translated, it gives CASSTTSTLREQYF.

The chain is built from TRBV28 and TRBJ1-5, with D possibly TRBD1 on 5 matching bases. The CDR3 totals 12 residues. Germline V gene sequence: CDR1 MDHEN, CDR2 SYDVKM. The ends were cut back, 5 bases at V and 8 bases at J, with 10 bases in the middle. CDR3 in amino acids: CASSTQGKPQHF. DNA of the CDR3: TGTGCCAGCAGTACCCAGGGAAAGCCCCAGCATTTT.

Concerning this clone itself: Mismatch with germline at one junction end may stem from a read error. The chain links TRBV7-9 to TRBJ1-2; 9 positions match TRBD1. CDR1 is SEHNR, CDR2 FQNEAQ, per germline (reference sequence). The CDR3 contains 18 residues. CDR3 in DNA: TGTTCCAGCAGCTGGCGTCCGGGACAGGGTCCGCGGGTTCGCGGCTACACCTTC. The encoded protein is CSSSWRPGQGPRVRGYTF.

J is TRBJ2-2 and V is TRBV10-3, with D uncertain. V lost 6 bases and J lost 6, with 14 bases in between. CDR1 is ENHRY and CDR2 is SYGVKD in the germline V gene. This CDR3 spans 14 amino acids. The CDR3 DNA reads as TGTGCCATCAGCTCAGGTCTCAGCCCCGGGGAGCTGTTTTTT. It codes for CAISSGLSPGELFF.

The genes are TRBV28 and TRBJ2-1; 14 bases are shared with TRBD2. V trimming: 4 bases; J trimming: 4 bases; junction bases outside the gene matches: 15. Germline assignment: CDR1 MDHEN and CDR2 SYDVKM. CDR3 length: 20 amino acids. CDR3 DNA sequence: TGTGCCAGCAGTTCGTCCGGGACTAGCGGGGGTTCGGGAGGGTACAATGAGCAGTTCTTC. It translates to CASSSSGTSGGSGGYNEQFF.

The J gene is TRBJ2-2, the V gene TRBV5-1, with no clear D. The germline V and J ends were trimmed by 0 bases and 1 base, with 10 bases remaining between them. Germline CDR1 reads SGHRS; CDR2 reads YFSETQ. The CDR3 length is 16 residues. CDR3 sequence reads: CASSLALSMNTGELFF. The CDR3, as DNA: TGCGCCAGCAGCTTGGCCCTTAGTATGAACACCGGGGAGCTGTTTTTT.

This clone was picked up a small number of times. V gene TRBV18 combines with J gene TRBJ2-3; a weak D match, TRBD1 (5 bases). The V gene lost 3 bases and the J gene lost 2 bases, with 9 bases spanning the gap. The CDR3 loop spans 14 amino acids. The germline V gene has CDR1 KGHSH and CDR2 LQKENI. Here the CDR3 reads CASSPDRNTDTQYF. As DNA, the CDR3 is TGTGCCAGCTCACCCGACAGAAACACAGATACGCAGTATTTT. Using reference TRBV18 and TRBJ2-3 for the parts outside the CDR3, the full variable domain is NAGVMQNPRHLVRRRGQEARLRCSPMKGHSHVYWYRQLPEEGLKFMVYLQKENIIDESGMPKERFSAEFPKEGPSILRIQQVVRGDSAAYFCASSPDRNTDTQYFGPGTRLTVL.

The rearrangement uses TRBV5-1 and TRBJ1-1; 10 bases match TRBD1. The CDR3 runs 14 residues. J lost 3 bases, V lost 4 bases, and 3 bases had no gene match. The germline CDR1 and CDR2 sequences are SGHRS and YFSETQ. CDR3 bases: TGCGCCAGCAGCCTGGGGACAGGGGACACTGAAGCTTTCTTT. Translation: CASSLGTGDTEAFF.

V is TRBV11-2 and J is TRBJ2-5, with 15 bases that match TRBD2. Gene TRBJ2-7 matches the end of the DNA better, so the J call may be wrong. Per germline, CDR1 SGHAT and CDR2 FQNNGV. The CDR3 runs 19 residues. DNA for the CDR3: TGTGCCAGCAGCATACCCGGGACTAGCGGGAGGAAAAGCTCCTACGAGCAGTACTTC. Protein: CASSIPGTSGRKSSYEQYF.

The chain is built from TRBV15 and TRBJ2-1, with 9 bases identical to TRBD1. Germline V gives CDR1 LNHNV, CDR2 YYDKDF (reference sequence). The V and J ends lost 1 base and 4 bases, in that order; junction bases with no gene match: 2. CDR3 length equals 15 residues. The CDR3, as DNA: TGTGCCACCAGCAGAGGCGGGACAGGGTACAATGAGCAGTTCTTC. Encoded protein: CATSRGGTGYNEQFF.

The genes are TRBV18 and TRBJ2-3, with D possibly TRBD1 on 5 matching bases. V dropped 1 base and J dropped 5 bases, with 10 bases sitting between them. Germline V CDR1 and CDR2: KGHSH, LQKENI. The CDR3 runs to 14 residues. The CDR3 spells CASSPLGVEDTQYF. CDR3 nucleotides: TGTGCCAGCTCACCACTAGGGGTGGAAGATACGCAGTATTTT.

The chain couples TRBV18 to TRBJ1-1, with TRBD1 matching over 7 bases. This CDR3 is built from 13 residues. V dropped 5 bases and J dropped 3; count of bases not matched to a gene: 3. Germline CDR1 reads KGHSH; CDR2 reads LQKENI. CDR3 in amino acids: CASSGQADTEAFF. Here the CDR3 DNA reads TGTGCCAGCTCAGGACAGGCGGACACTGAAGCTTTCTTT.

This chain joins TRBV27 and TRBJ1-2; tentative D call: TRBD1 (6 bases). V lost 6 bases, J lost 4 bases, and 15 bases lay in between. Germline CDR1 and CDR2: MNHEY and SMNVEV (reference sequence). The CDR3 is made up of 14 amino acids. The CDR3 nucleotides read TGTGCCAGCAGCACGAGGACAGACCCCTATGGCTACACCTTC. This translates into CASSTRTDPYGYTF.

In this sample, this clone turned up once. The chain links TRBV9 to TRBJ1-1; 9 nucleotides agree with TRBD1. CDR3 length equals 15 residues. The junction had 4 bases not matched to a gene; V was cut back by 0 bases and J by 4 bases. Germline V gene data show CDR1 as SGDLS and CDR2 as YYNGEE. This chain's CDR3 is CASSVEGQGVTEAFF. The CDR3 DNA reads as TGTGCCAGCAGCGTAGAGGGACAGGGCGTCACTGAAGCTTTCTTT.

The chain carries TRBV7-9 and TRBJ1-2, with D tentatively TRBD1 (5 bases). The CDR3 is made up of 16 amino acids. Per the germline V gene, CDR1 is SEHNR and CDR2 is FQNEAQ (reference sequence). V lost 1 base, J lost 8 bases, and 20 bases lay in between. CDR3 DNA: TGTGCCAGCAGCTTAGTTCCGACAGTGTGGGTTCGGGGCTACACCTTC. Protein sequence: CASSLVPTVWVRGYTF.